The next 21 T cell receptor beta chains were all read from a single sample in a study of radiotherapy plus CTLA-4 blockade in lung cancer. TCRdb's table, derived via immunoSEQ multiplex PCR, lists solely in-frame clones and lacks some. The data contain about 18,000 clones, roughly 82% of them singletons. Sample: peripheral blood, taken from a patient treated with radiotherapy plus ipilimumab. Receptor source: a human donor with non-small cell lung cancer whose response to radiotherapy plus ipilimumab could not be evaluated.

This clone occurred once. The V gene is TRBV9, the J gene TRBJ2-3; 8 bases agree with TRBD2. The germline gives CDR1 SGDLS, CDR2 YYNGEE. V shed 0 bases and J 4 bases; nucleotides not matched to a gene: 4. This CDR3 spans 15 amino acids. The CDR3 here is CASSVDPGRADTQYF. CDR3 in DNA: TGTGCCAGCAGCGTAGATCCCGGGAGGGCAGATACGCAGTATTTT.

To note about this clone: A junction end diverges from the germline sequence, so it may reflect a read error. The chain couples TRBV7-9 to TRBJ2-7, with TRBD2 identical over 8 bases. The germline V gene encodes CDR1 SEHNR and CDR2 FQNEAQ (reference sequence). This CDR3 has 15 residues. The CDR3 DNA reads as TGTGCCAGCACCCCCCGGGGGGGCCGGTCCTACGGGCAGTACTTC. Residues: CASTPRGGRSYGQYF.

This clone was seen a few times. The same CDR3 can be traced to other DNA sequences in this sample. The chain employs TRBV5-6 and TRBJ1-2; D is unclear. This CDR3 region has 13 residues. Germline V lookup: CDR1 SGHDT, CDR2 YYEEEE. Trimming shortened V by 0 bases and J by 2 bases, and 5 bases separated the two germline ends. CDR3 in amino acids: CASSLGRNYGYTF. CDR3 DNA: TGTGCCAGCAGCTTGGGCAGAAACTATGGCTACACCTTC.

A single count supports this clone. CDR3: CASSLEVWSYGYTF. The CDR3 DNA reads as TGTGCCAGCAGCTTAGAGGTATGGAGCTATGGCTACACCTTC. The chain carries TRBV11-2 and TRBJ1-2, with unresolved D. Germline V gives CDR1 SGHAT, CDR2 FQNNGV. There are 14 residues in the CDR3. V was clipped by 0 bases and J by 4 bases, with 9 bases between them.

The rearrangement uses TRBV9 and TRBJ2-5, with D possibly TRBD2 on 5 matching bases. With 0 bases removed from V and 4 bases from J, the gap between germline ends came to 10 bases. Germline assignment: CDR1 SGDLS and CDR2 YYNGEE. The CDR3 has 14 amino acids. The DNA of the CDR3 is TGTGCCAGCAGCGTAGGTGGGAGTCGAGAGACCCAGTACTTC. As protein: CASSVGGSRETQYF.

The chain links TRBV27 to TRBJ2-7; no firm D call. CDR1 is MNHEY and CDR2 is SMNVEV in the germline V gene (reference sequence). This CDR3 is 13 amino acids long. The V end was cut by 3 bases, the J end by 6 bases, with 12 bases between. The CDR3 spells CASSFSGALEQYF. The CDR3, as DNA: TGTGCCAGCAGTTTCTCTGGAGCGCTCGAGCAGTACTTC.

The chain carries TRBV13 and TRBJ2-5; D not certain. This CDR3 region has 15 residues. The germline V gene has CDR1 PRHDT and CDR2 FYEKMQ (reference sequence). The V end was cut by 5 bases, the J end by 5 bases, with 18 bases between. The CDR3 region is CASSNLGGPLETQYF. In DNA form, the CDR3 reads TGTGCCAGCAGCAATCTAGGCGGTCCGCTGGAGACCCAGTACTTC.

The chain joins TRBV6-5 to TRBJ2-1; D ambiguous. CDR1 and CDR2 from the germline V gene are MNHEY and SVGAGI. Trimming left V 5 bases short and J 5 bases short, with 4 bases between. CDR3 length equals 11 residues. The CDR3 is CASSENNEQFF. The CDR3 DNA reads TGTGCCAGCAGTGAGAACAATGAGCAGTTCTTC.

Relative to its sample, this clone is large. The chain joins TRBV29-1 to TRBJ2-7, with 8 bases that match TRBD2. Germline V gene lookup returns CDR1 SQVTM and CDR2 ANQGSEA. V lost 6 bases, J lost 3 bases, and 7 bases stayed unmatched. This CDR3 contains 13 residues. CDR3 region: CSVLPSGSYEQYF. Here the CDR3 DNA reads TGCAGCGTCCTCCCGAGCGGGAGCTACGAGCAGTACTTC.

V and J are TRBV9 and TRBJ2-7, with D perhaps TRBD2 (5 bases). The germline V gene has CDR1 SGDLS and CDR2 YYNGEE. Between the trimmed V and J ends, which lost 0 bases and 1 base, there was a span of 11 bases. This CDR3 has 15 amino acids. The CDR3 protein is CASSVGGSFSYEQYF. The CDR3 coding sequence is TGTGCCAGCAGCGTAGGAGGGAGTTTTTCCTACGAGCAGTACTTC.

The gene calls are TRBV11-2 and TRBJ1-2, with TRBD1 identical over 11 bases. The CDR3 spans 15 residues. Trimming took 3 bases from V and 2 from J; bases not matched to a gene: 2. CDR1 and CDR2 from the germline V gene are SGHAT and FQNNGV. DNA of the CDR3: TGTGCCAGCAGCTTGGACAGGGGGCAAAACTATGGCTACACCTTC. Protein sequence: CASSLDRGQNYGYTF. The entire variable domain, with the rest obtained from reference TRBV11-2 and TRBJ1-2, is as follows: EAGVAQSPRYKIIEKRQSVAFWCNPISGHATLYWYQQILGQGPKLLIQFQNNGVVDDSQLPKDRFSAERLKGVDSTLKIQPAKLEDSAVYLCASSLDRGQNYGYTFGSGTRLTVV.

This clone was counted a single time. The chain carries TRBV27 and TRBJ1-5, with 9 bases matching TRBD1. CDR1 and CDR2 (germline): MNHEY, SMNVEV (reference sequence). J gave up 5 bases and V 2 bases, and 16 bases lay outside the gene matches. The CDR3 extends over 19 amino acids. CDR3 loop: CASSLRWGTGRGGDQPQHF. The CDR3 DNA reads as TGTGCCAGCAGTTTACGGTGGGGGACAGGGAGGGGGGGGGATCAGCCCCAGCATTTT.

The rearrangement links TRBV14 to TRBJ2-3; 13 nucleotides agree with TRBD2. Germline CDR1 and CDR2: SGHDN and FVKESK. J was trimmed by 3 bases and V by 4 bases; bases with no gene match: 4. The CDR3 covers 16 residues. This CDR3 reads CASSRLAGGRTDTQYF. In DNA form, the CDR3 reads TGTGCCAGCAGCCGACTAGCGGGAGGTCGAACAGATACGCAGTATTTT.

J is TRBJ2-7 and V is TRBV15; 8 bases are shared with TRBD2. The CDR3 contains 20 residues. Germline loops: CDR1 LNHNV, CDR2 YYDKDF (reference sequence). Trimming cost V 5 bases and J 0 bases; bases outside gene matches: 21. The DNA for the CDR3 is TGTGCCACCAGCCGTCATAGGGCGGGGGGCGCGATCGGAAGCTCCTACGAGCAGTACTTC. This encodes CATSRHRAGGAIGSSYEQYF.

V gene TRBV27 combines with J gene TRBJ2-7; 7 bases match TRBD1. With 6 bases clipped from V and 4 bases from J, the junction kept 12 bases outside the gene matches. The CDR3 has 15 amino acids. The V gene's germline CDR1 is MNHEY and CDR2 SMNVEV (reference sequence). The DNA for the CDR3 is TGTGCCAGCAGCCCAGGACAGGTGCGTCGGTACGAGCAGTACTTC. Its protein is CASSPGQVRRYEQYF.

This chain joins TRBV19 and TRBJ1-5; D unresolved. Germline V gene data show CDR1 as LNHDA and CDR2 as SQIVND (reference sequence). This CDR3 contains 14 residues. V was cut by 9 bases and J by 0 bases, with 12 bases left in between. CDR3 protein: CARRMTYSNQPQHF. CDR3 nucleotides: TGTGCCAGGCGGATGACCTATAGCAATCAGCCCCAGCATTTT.

V usage is TRBV19 and J usage is TRBJ1-5, with TRBD1 matching over 9 bases. The CDR3 is 15 residues long. Germline lookup yields CDR1 LNHDA and CDR2 SQIVND (reference sequence). The trim removed 6 bases at V and 3 bases at J, leaving 6 bases unmatched. The CDR3 DNA follows: TGTGCCAGTAGGGGACAGGGAGTTATCAATCAGCCCCAGCATTTT. This translates into CASRGQGVINQPQHF.

The chain has TRBV19 and TRBJ2-1; TRBD2 might be the D (5 bases). From germline, CDR1 is LNHDA and CDR2 SQIVND (reference sequence). This CDR3 is 12 amino acids long. The V gene lost 8 bases and the J gene lost 4 bases, with 9 bases spanning the gap. CDR3 protein: CASSERYNEQFF. DNA for the CDR3: TGTGCCAGTTCAGAGCGGTACAATGAGCAGTTCTTC.

CDR3: CASSLAGGDYEQYF. In DNA, the CDR3 is TGTGCCAGCAGCTTAGCGGGGGGGGACTACGAGCAGTACTTC. This chain uses TRBV11-2 with TRBJ2-7; TRBD2 aligns across 8 bases. The CDR3 has 14 amino acids. Germline-derived CDR1 and CDR2 are SGHAT and FQNNGV. The V segment lost 1 base and the J segment 3 bases; nucleotides outside the gene matches: 2.

The chain recombines TRBV6-1 with TRBJ1-1; maybe TRBD1 (5 bases). The V and J ends lost 6 bases and 3 bases respectively, with 11 bases between them. The germline CDR1 and CDR2 sequences are MNHNS and SASEGT. CDR3 length: 13 amino acids. CDR3 sequence: CASSRVSDTEAFF. DNA of the CDR3: TGTGCCAGCAGCAGGGTTAGTGACACTGAAGCTTTCTTT.

CDR3 nucleotides: TGTGCCAGCAGCCCAGGGACTAGCGGGAGGGTTAGCACCGGGGAGCTGTTTTTT. Translated: CASSPGTSGRVSTGELFF. V gene TRBV9 combines with J gene TRBJ2-2; TRBD2 matches 16 bases. This CDR3 contains 18 residues. The junction had 7 bases not matched to a gene; V was cut back by 4 bases and J by 4 bases. CDR1 and CDR2 (germline): SGDLS, YYNGEE. The variable domain in full, with the rest retrieved from reference TRBV9 and TRBJ2-2, is DSGVTQTPKHLITATGQRVTLRCSPRSGDLSVYWYQQSLDQGLQFLIQYYNGEERAKGNILERFSAQQFPDLHSELNLSSLELGDSALYFCASSPGTSGRVSTGELFFGEGSRLTVL.